Listed below are T cell receptor beta chains from one sample, sequenced in a study of T cell repertoires in cytomegalovirus infection. TCRdb reanalysed the reads using MiXCR and keeps one entry per CDR3 protein. This table has approximately 200,000 distinct CDR3 sequences, 22% appearing once. Sequencing used CD8+ T cells from PBMCs. The receptor set was obtained from a human donor in good health (CMV status not recorded). Some clones in this sample may be carry-over from other donors' samples. Both conserved end residues are part of each CDR3. Fields, in order: clone size, V gene, D gene, J gene, CDR3 DNA, CDR3 protein. The D gene is left open where the match is weak. A clone size is listed for some rows: how often the clone was seen (once, few, many), or a class if it is expanded.

clone_size: many
v_call: TRBV29-1
d_call: NA
j_call: TRBJ2-7
cdr3_nt: TGCAGCGTGCACAACCGGGAAGTCGACGAGCAGTACTTC
cdr3_aa: CSVHNREVDEQYF

clone_size: many
v_call: TRBV29-1
d_call: NA
j_call: TRBJ2-7
cdr3_nt: TGCAGCGTGCGGGACAACACCTACGAGCAGTACTTC
cdr3_aa: CSVRDNTYEQYF

clone_size: few
v_call: TRBV11-2
d_call: NA
j_call: TRBJ1-3
cdr3_nt: TGTGCCAGCAGCTTACTCCCCCCTGGAAACACCATATATTTT
cdr3_aa: CASSLLPPGNTIYF

clone_size: NA
v_call: TRBV7-9
d_call: TRBD1
j_call: TRBJ1-4
cdr3_nt: TGTGCCAGCAGCACAGGGGCGGCTGAAAAACTGTTTTTT
cdr3_aa: CASSTGAAEKLFF

clone_size: many
v_call: TRBV7-9
d_call: NA
j_call: TRBJ2-7
cdr3_nt: TGTGCCAGCAGCCAGGACCGGTTGCGCGAGCAGTACTTC
cdr3_aa: CASSQDRLREQYF

clone_size: NA
v_call: TRBV6-5
d_call: NA
j_call: TRBJ2-7
cdr3_nt: TGTGCCAGCAGTTATATGATGGGAGGAACCTACGAGCAGTACTTC
cdr3_aa: CASSYMMGGTYEQYF

clone_size: NA
v_call: TRBV7-4
d_call: NA
j_call: TRBJ1-2
cdr3_nt: TGTGCCAGCAGCGCTTTCGGGCCTGGCTACACCTTC
cdr3_aa: CASSAFGPGYTF

clone_size: NA
v_call: TRBV15
d_call: NA
j_call: TRBJ2-1
cdr3_nt: TGTGCCACCCTAAGTTTGCCGGATGAGCAGTTCTTC
cdr3_aa: CATLSLPDEQFF

clone_size: NA
v_call: TRBV30
d_call: NA
j_call: TRBJ2-1
cdr3_nt: TGTGCCTGGAGTGTACTAGGTATAACCAATGAGCAGTTCTTC
cdr3_aa: CAWSVLGITNEQFF

clone_size: NA
v_call: TRBV28
d_call: NA
j_call: TRBJ1-5
cdr3_nt: TGTGCCAGCAGTGCCCCATTGGATAGCAATCAGCCCCAGCATTTT
cdr3_aa: CASSAPLDSNQPQHF

clone_size: many
v_call: TRBV11-3
d_call: NA
j_call: TRBJ2-1
cdr3_nt: TGTGCCAGCAGCTCCCTGGGGAACAATGAGCAGTTCTTC
cdr3_aa: CASSSLGNNEQFF

clone_size: NA
v_call: TRBV6-8
d_call: TRBD1
j_call: TRBJ1-1
cdr3_nt: TGTGCCAGCAGTCCCGGACAGGGGTTTCGCTTGAGAGCTTTCTTT
cdr3_aa: CASSPGQGFRLRAFF

clone_size: few
v_call: TRBV7-2
d_call: TRBD2
j_call: TRBJ2-7
cdr3_nt: TGTGCCAGCAGTTTCCGGGGGGTCTACGAGCAGTACTTC
cdr3_aa: CASSFRGVYEQYF

clone_size: once
v_call: TRBV5-5
d_call: NA
j_call: TRBJ1-1
cdr3_nt: TGTGCCAGTAGTATTGAAGGGTGGAACACTGAAGCTTTCTTT
cdr3_aa: CASSIEGWNTEAFF

clone_size: many
v_call: TRBV7-2
d_call: NA
j_call: TRBJ2-7
cdr3_nt: TGTGCCAGCAGCTTAGTGGCGGGACAATCTTCCTACGAGCAGTACTTC
cdr3_aa: CASSLVAGQSSYEQYF

clone_size: few
v_call: TRBV4-2
d_call: NA
j_call: TRBJ1-1
cdr3_nt: TGTGCCAGCAGCCAAGAGACGGGGTCAGGGGCCGCTGAAGCTTTCTTT
cdr3_aa: CASSQETGSGAAEAFF

clone_size: NA
v_call: TRBV11-2
d_call: TRBD1
j_call: TRBJ1-2
cdr3_nt: TGTGCCAGCAGCCCCGGGACAGGAGGACTCACCTTC
cdr3_aa: CASSPGTGGLTF

clone_size: NA
v_call: TRBV7-9
d_call: NA
j_call: TRBJ2-1
cdr3_nt: TGTGCCAGCAGATGGGTAGGGGCCAATGAGCAGTTCTTC
cdr3_aa: CASRWVGANEQFF

clone_size: few
v_call: TRBV7-8
d_call: NA
j_call: TRBJ2-1
cdr3_nt: TGTGCCAGCAGTGCCACCACAGGGAGGAAGTTCTTC
cdr3_aa: CASSATTGRKFF

clone_size: few
v_call: TRBV5-5
d_call: NA
j_call: TRBJ1-2
cdr3_nt: TGTGCCAGCAGCTTGGCACTCGACCTATCCGGCTACACCTTC
cdr3_aa: CASSLALDLSGYTF

clone_size: many
v_call: TRBV12-3/TRBV12-4
d_call: NA
j_call: TRBJ2-3
cdr3_nt: TGTGCCAGCAGTTTAACCCCCGGGGGTCGGGGCACGGATACGCAGTATTTT
cdr3_aa: CASSLTPGGRGTDTQYF

clone_size: NA
v_call: TRBV7-3
d_call: NA
j_call: TRBJ2-7
cdr3_nt: TGTGCCAGCAGCCCCGGCCCTTGGGCCTACGAGCAGTACTTC
cdr3_aa: CASSPGPWAYEQYF